One and the same sample provided the 10 T cell receptor beta chains below, sequenced in a study of STAT5B mutations in CD4+ large granular lymphocyte leukemia. Here immunoSEQ multiplex PCR was the method, and the copy in TCRdb shows in-frame clones only, minus some. The table lists roughly 24,000 clones, approximately 75% of them singletons. Sequenced sample: CD4+ T cells from blood buffy coats. These receptor sequences come from a human donor in good health.

In DNA, the CDR3 is TGTGCCAGCAAATGGACAGGGGTGAACACTGAAGCTTTCTTT. It specifies CASKWTGVNTEAFF. The genes are TRBV28 and TRBJ1-1; the match to TRBD1 covers 9 bases. Germline V gives CDR1 MDHEN, CDR2 SYDVKM. After removal of 7 bases from V and 0 bases from J, the junction contained 3 bases not matched to a gene. The CDR3 has 14 amino acids.

This clone has just a few counts. V usage is TRBV20-1 and J usage is TRBJ1-1; no clear D gene. Germline V gene data show CDR1 as DFQATT and CDR2 as SNEGSKA (reference sequence). V was cut by 7 bases and J by 3 bases, with 9 bases left in between. This CDR3 region has 11 residues. CDR3: CSGWRDTEAFF. Here the CDR3 DNA reads TGCAGTGGCTGGAGGGACACTGAAGCTTTCTTT.

This clone appeared a few times. The V gene is TRBV10-3, the J gene TRBJ2-7; D not resolved. Between the trimmed V and J ends, which lost 3 bases and 4 bases, there was a span of 10 bases. The CDR3 covers 13 residues. Germline V gene data show CDR1 as ENHRY and CDR2 as SYGVKD. The CDR3: CAISENRPYEQYF. The DNA of the CDR3 is TGTGCCATCAGTGAAAACAGACCATACGAGCAGTACTTC.

The V call is TRBV15, the J call TRBJ2-7; D is unclear. CDR1 is LNHNV, CDR2 YYDKDF, per germline (reference sequence). V lost 1 base, J lost 0 bases, and 13 bases lay in between. The CDR3 contains 16 residues. Written as DNA, the CDR3 is TGTGCCACCAGCAGAGTAGTCCCACAGAGCTCCTACGAGCAGTACTTC. Protein: CATSRVVPQSSYEQYF.

This chain links TRBV10-2 with TRBJ1-3, with D tentatively TRBD1 (5 bases). Trimming removed 3 bases at V and 1 base at J, with 13 bases between. The CDR3 sequence is 16 residues long. Germline loops: CDR1 WSHSY, CDR2 SAAADI. This CDR3 is CASSDPGSGSGNTIYF. Written as DNA, the CDR3 is TGCGCCAGCAGTGACCCCGGATCAGGGTCTGGAAACACCATATATTTT.

The rearrangement joins TRBV30 to TRBJ1-2; TRBD1 agrees at 12 bases. Germline trimming cut 0 bases from V and 8 bases from J; bases unmatched to any gene: 10. Looked up from germline, CDR1 is GTSNPN and CDR2 is SVGIG (reference sequence). The CDR3 totals 16 residues. The CDR3 reads CAWSVTGQGAVRGYTF. The CDR3 region has the DNA TGTGCCTGGAGTGTAACGGGACAGGGGGCTGTGAGGGGCTACACCTTC.

This clone was found a few times. The chain has TRBV7-9 and TRBJ2-3; D is unclear. Trimming stripped 4 bases from V and 0 bases from J, with 2 bases between. CDR3 size: 12 residues. Germline CDR1 and CDR2: SEHNR and FQNEAQ (reference sequence). This chain's CDR3 is CASSYSTDTQYF. The CDR3 coding sequence is TGTGCCAGCAGCTATAGCACAGATACGCAGTATTTT.

The chain is built from TRBV28 and TRBJ2-2; 14 positions match TRBD2. The CDR3 consists of 17 residues. The germline CDR1 and CDR2 sequences are MDHEN and SYDVKM. The J segment lost 6 bases and the V segment lost 3 bases, leaving 6 bases of the junction unmatched. The CDR3 DNA is TGTGCCAGCAGTTTGTGGAGACTAGCGGGGGGGCCCGGGGAGCTGTTTTTT. Its translation is CASSLWRLAGGPGELFF.

This sequence joins TRBV7-8 and TRBJ1-4, with a tentative D call TRBD1 (5 bases). Germline assignment: CDR1 SGHVS and CDR2 FQNEAQ. This CDR3 region has 13 residues. Between the trimmed V and J ends, which lost 8 bases and 7 bases, there was a span of 14 bases. In DNA form, the CDR3 reads TGTGCCAGCGGGGGGTCGGTCCCTGAAAAACTGTTTTTT. It specifies CASGGSVPEKLFF. Supplemented by reference TRBV7-8 and TRBJ1-4, the full variable domain reads GAGVSQSPRYKVAKRGQDVALRCDPISGHVSLFWYQQALGQGPEFLTYFQNEAQLDKSGLPSDRFFAERPEGSVSTLKIQRTQQEDSAVYLCASGGSVPEKLFFGSGTQLSVL.

The chain uses TRBV7-6 and TRBJ2-1; D is possibly TRBD1 (6 bases). Germline V gene lookup returns CDR1 SGHVS and CDR2 FNYEAQ. Trimming shortened V by 4 bases and J by 10 bases, and 11 bases separated the two germline ends. This CDR3 is 12 amino acids long. Here the CDR3 reads CASSYSGVEQFF. The CDR3 coding sequence is TGTGCCAGCAGCTACTCAGGGGTGGAGCAGTTCTTC.